This TCR beta chain stems from a study of OX40 agonist ivuxolimab in advanced cancers. For the study at large: Patients received intravenous ivuxolimab every 2 weeks at 0.01 to 10 mg/kg. Patients receiving dose escalation had hepatocellular carcinoma, melanoma, renal cell or head and neck cancer. Two patients with cutaneous melanoma and one with hepatocellular carcinoma, three in total, showed partial responses.

The data were produced by immunoSEQ multiplex PCR, yet TCRdb's version contains in-frame clones alone and is incomplete. The table lists under 65,000 clones, about nine tenths of them singletons, with 18% in the top ten. The sequences come from CD4+ or CD8+ T cells sorted from blood, collected in a trial of the OX40 agonist ivuxolimab. The source of this sequence is an adult with an advanced solid tumor such as melanoma, head and neck, liver or kidney cancer.

CDR3 amino acids: CASSLSGGRDTQYF. The CDR3 DNA sequence: TGTGCCAGCAGCTTATCGGGGGGTAGAGATACGCAGTATTTT. The V and J genes are TRBV11-2 and TRBJ2-3; 7 bases are a match to TRBD2. The CDR3 extends over 14 amino acids. V lost 2 bases and J lost 5; bases outside the gene matches: 4. Germline-derived CDR1 and CDR2 are SGHAT and FQNNGV.